The present T cell receptor beta chain was sequenced within a study of cytomegalovirus exposure and HLA in healthy donors (TCRdb year 2017). About the full investigation: In an earlier analysis of 587 of the donors, about 270 Gb of sequence data and just under 120 million unique TCR beta sequences from about 190 million T cells were reported. Rather than drawing on any new phenotypic data, the later analysis identified candidate immune exposures from TCR beta sequences and the way those sequences occurred across donors. Besides the first cohort of 666 subjects, a separate validation cohort made up of some 110 different subjects was used. Of the roughly 390 genotyped donors, roughly 85% fell in the genetic ancestry cluster associated with self-reported Caucasian donors. The study combined high-throughput TCR immunosequencing, statistical association of individual TCRs with disease status, and machine learning to predict cytomegalovirus infection status. The number of donors typed differed by locus, with roughly 629-640 for A, B, C, DRB1 and DQB1, 522 for DQA1, over 600 for DPA1, and some 440 for DPB1. An early release that covered approximately 600 HLA-typed donors contained approximately 290 gigabases of sequencing data and 75 million to 100 million unique TCR sequences. Class I and class II HLA loci were covered by the typing at four-digit resolution. Donor age, sex, ethnicity and CMV serostatus were collected together with the repertoire data. An earlier analysis of 587 of the donors applied high-throughput TCR beta sequencing to assess whether each TCR beta V gene segment acted as functional or pseudogenic. In a later genetic analysis, genome-wide SNP genotypes for about 60% of the 666 donors were used, and that subset was treated as a discovery cohort. The study used immunosequencing to profile the T cell repertoires of approximately 640 subjects and linked those repertoires to cytomegalovirus serostatus. The study aimed to test whether signatures of past pathogen exposure could be identified by cataloging public T cell receptors. All discovery cohort repertoires had been generated on a single sequencing platform. Across around 400 genotyped donors of the cohort, an average of roughly 200,000 unique TCR beta nucleotide sequences per donor were sequenced, and roughly 18% of those sequences were non-productive. A later analysis re-examined previously published TCR beta repertoires from over 500 donors and added high-resolution HLA genotyping to investigate patterns of TCR occurrence. Five DR-DQ haplotypes were treated as single units for association and clustering because of strong linkage in the cohort.

The CDR3, cysteine through phenylalanine, is 12 amino acids long. Just the 36-base CDR3 DNA is kept, in frame starting at base 1. V loses 4 bases of germline sequence and J loses 6 bases, and the interval between the two ends is 12 bases. Per the germline V gene, SQVTM is the CDR1 and ANQGSEA is the CDR2. On this clone itself: There is no known antigen for this receptor.

Libraries were made using the immunoSEQ multiplex PCR assay. A mixture of 60 forward primers for TCR Vbeta segments and 13 reverse primers for TCR Jbeta segments was used in the multiplex PCR. A multiplex PCR assay on genomic DNA amplified the CDR3 region of rearranged TCR beta genes. On the Illumina HiSeq System, the amplified TCR beta libraries were sequenced as 87-base-pair reads. Per the authors' processing: A later analysis counted about 76 million unique TCR beta chains across the 550 to 750 repertoires, and 9 million to 14 million of these chains were shared by at least two donors. Raw reads were error-corrected and collapsed into unique sequences by a nearest-neighbor algorithm in which closely related sequences were merged to remove PCR and sequencing errors. CDR3 sequences were aligned to IMGT reference sequences to assign V, D and J gene segments. For a sequence to be retained, a match of at least six nucleotides to both a V gene segment and a J gene segment was required. A rearrangement counted as productive if the CDR3 had no stop codons and remained in frame with V and J, and every other rearrangement counted as non-productive. CDR3 was defined according to IMGT convention as the region running from the second conserved V-encoded cysteine to the conserved J-encoded phenylalanine. The earlier analysis of roughly 590 of the donors excluded any sequence lacking an unambiguous match to a single V gene segment. An earlier analysis of 587 of the donors called V segments functional above 56.7% productive rearrangements and segregating when the between-donor standard deviation exceeded 5%. A statistical classification framework was built for diagnosing cytomegalovirus status from the catalog of TCR beta chain sequences. In a later analysis, V and J genes were assigned by comparing TCR nucleotide sequences against IMGT/GENE-DB human TR gene sequences. The TCRdist pipeline was used in a later analysis to assign CDR3 sequences and most-parsimonious VDJ recombination scenarios. In a later analysis, each TCR beta chain was defined by its CDR3 amino acid sequence together with its V-gene family, and reads without a unique V-gene family were excluded. In a later analysis, around 600 highly shared, low-generation-probability nucleotide sequences were removed to address suspected cross-contamination and a sequencing artifact. A later analysis calculated a clonal expansion index for each public chain from normalized within-repertoire ranks of inferred template counts. In a later analysis, generation probabilities were computed with a VDJ recombination model fitted to out-of-frame rearrangements, and the resulting probabilities were checked against IGoR. In a later analysis, TCR-TCR, TCR-HLA and TCR-CMV co-occurrence was scored with hypergeometric tests, and a repertoire-size bias correction was applied to TCR pairs. To estimate false discovery rates, a later analysis permuted the HLA or CMV assignments 20 times. In a later analysis, co-occurring TCRs were grouped using DBSCAN, and TCRdist sequence similarity was added for clustering within HLA-allele-positive subsets. For co-occurrence clustering, repertoires with fewer than 30,000 or more than 120,000 public chains were excluded, along with four to six repertoires with anomalous nucleotide sharing. Entries here come from immuneACCESS through TCRdb and include only in-frame sequences with V and J called. Some clones fail to appear in such tables; in the studies checked, an unresolved V gene covers under half of the shortfall, and the cause of the remainder is unknown. V and J calls and clone size follow that table, whereas D and trimming were derived from the DNA. The data table for this sample lists tens of thousands of clones. The ten top clones hold around 12% of the sample.

The cohort comprised some 730 healthy bone marrow donors. Cohort members were all nominally healthy when sampled, although unrecorded immune exposures were likely present. The donor tested CMV seropositive and was one of the 289 seropositive cohort members. Every donor gave a peripheral blood sample, and the peripheral blood mononuclear cells from that sample were used for TCR beta sequencing. The Qiagen DNeasy Blood Extraction Kit was used to extract genomic DNA from the blood cell samples. Results and caveats for the whole study, not just this receptor: In a later analysis, 16,951 TCR beta sequences were associated with specific HLA alleles at a false discovery rate of 0.05. Most CMV-associated TCR beta chains appeared to be HLA-restricted in a later analysis, and the HLA associations seemed to be driven largely by CMV exposure. Presence/absence analyses assumed roughly uniform sequencing depth across donors, an assumption that may not hold. The classifier was reported to diagnose cytomegalovirus status with high specificity and sensitivity in both the original and validation cohorts. A further reported finding was that TCR beta sequences accurately predicted the HLA-A and HLA-B alleles for most subjects in the first cohort. When HLA alleles, especially DR and DQ, strongly co-occurred, TCR associations were difficult to assign to individual alleles. In a later analysis, the rate of TCR association differed among HLA loci, with DRB1 alleles having the most associated TCRs and HLA-C alleles having the fewest. According to a later analysis, parvovirus B19, influenza, CMV and Epstein-Barr virus appeared linked to several top co-occurrence clusters. This cohort had only TCR beta chains sequenced, and the lack of alpha or paired-chain data limited which features could be detected. According to a later genetic analysis, donors in an Asian-associated ancestry cluster had fewer N-insertions in productive TCRs than the roughly 670-donor mean. V-gene and J-gene trimming of TCR beta chains was associated with a missense DCLRE1C variant in a later genetic analysis, and the association was replicated in an independent cohort. The only immune exposure information available for the cohort was CMV serostatus. Because HLA typing was missing for some donors at each locus, association tests included only the typed subset. A few of the identified cytomegalovirus-associated TCR beta chains were confirmed in vitro to be specific for cytomegalovirus antigens. Because counts were too low, about 18 rarely observed V segments, including chromosome 9 orphons, were excluded from the earlier analysis of some 590 of the donors. Some IMGT-functional V segments, including TRBV6-2 and TRBV6-3, could not be told apart with the 87-base-pair reads, so those segments were excluded. Linkage disequilibrium might explain the correlated functional status among segregating V segments, but an unknown experimental factor could not be excluded. Across donors, most TCR sequences were observed very rarely, whereas some public TCRs were present in many individuals. A group of highly shared sequence variants was considered likely to be a technical artifact of the sequencing pipeline. The study gave a list of some 150 TCR beta chains associated with cytomegalovirus. It was suggested by the authors that the approach could potentially be generalized to other disease states and immunological phenotypes. Compared with equally common non-associated chains, HLA-associated TCR beta chains in a later analysis were more clonally expanded and had lower generation probabilities. In an earlier analysis of 450 to 750 of the donors, most TCR beta V segments appeared in productive rearrangements about 90% or about 30% of the time, broadly matching IMGT annotations.

Sequenced sample: PBMCs. The sequence came from a woman aged 60-70 years in good health and CMV-seropositive. Recombination linked TRBV29-1 to TRBJ1-1, and TRBD1 may be the D gene, going by 6 matching bases. For the CDR3, the sequence is CSVAQGFAEAFF. The bases are TGCAGCGTTGCACAGGGTTTCGCTGAAGCTTTCTTT.